Described below is a single T cell receptor beta chain sequence and its context. Clones were read by immunoSEQ multiplex PCR, and TCRdb kept only the in-frame ones, dropping some. This repertoire shows around 310,000 clones, around 91% found once; its top ten account for approximately 12%. The data stem from a study of blood T cell repertoires in COVID-19. Background on the study: Some COVID-19 samples were acute and others convalescent; all came from the United States, Italy and Spain. The cDNA or gDNA used as material had been derived from T cells, B-cell-depleted T cells, or PBMCs.

This CDR3 has 15 amino acids. V was clipped by 5 bases and J by 6 bases; unmatched bases: 7. Germline-derived CDR1 and CDR2 are SEHNR and FQNEAQ (reference sequence). The receptor was derived from a woman aged 55-70 years with acute or convalescent COVID-19. The sequenced sample consisted of peripheral blood. This sequence joins TRBV7-9 and TRBJ2-1; TRBD1 agrees at 10 bases. CDR3 in DNA: TGTGCCAGCAGCACCCGGGACAGGGGATTCAATGAGCAGTTCTTC. Translation gives CASSTRDRGFNEQFF.